These T cell receptor beta chains were read from a single sample in a study of T-cell memory formation after mild COVID-19. TCRdb re-called the 5' RACE reads with MiXCR, one entry per CDR3 protein. The repertoire includes around 510,000 distinct CDR3 sequences, about 20% of them detected once, and about 8.4% sits in the top ten. The sequencing input was PBMCs or a T cell subset sorted from them (not recorded which). These receptors were collected from an adult woman who had mild COVID-19 (a few samples of this study predate the infection). Cell type and time point are not known. Each CDR3 is given with its conserved first and last residue. The D gene is left open where the match is weak. Some rows mark clone size as missing; the rest say once, few, many or name a class of expanded clone.

d_call	clone_size	v_call	j_call	cdr3_nt	cdr3_aa
NA	many	TRBV2	TRBJ1-6	TGTGCCAGCAGGATGGGGGCATCCTATAATTCACCCCTCCACTTT	CASRMGASYNSPLHF
TRBD2	many	TRBV2	TRBJ2-1	TGTGCCAGCAGTGAGGAAGCGGGAGGGCGAAGTGAGCAGTTCTTC	CASSEEAGGRSEQFF
TRBD2	once	TRBV10-2	TRBJ2-1	TGCGCCAGCAGGCCCGATTATAGCGGGGTTAATGAGCAGTTCTTC	CASRPDYSGVNEQFF
NA	NA	TRBV30	TRBJ1-1	TGTGCCAGCCTAGGGGTTTGGGACACTGAAGCTTTCTTT	CASLGVWDTEAFF
TRBD2	NA	TRBV7-8	TRBJ2-3	TGTGCCAGCAGCTTTAAGGGGTCTAGCGGGAGTTGGCCAGATACGCAGTATTTT	CASSFKGSSGSWPDTQYF
TRBD2	few	TRBV7-8	TRBJ2-7	TGTGCCAGCAGCCCCCTTGGGAGCGGGGGCCTTAATGAGCAGTACTTC	CASSPLGSGGLNEQYF
TRBD1	few	TRBV12-3/TRBV12-4	TRBJ1-2	TGTGCCAGCAGTCCCTATGTAGGCAGGACAGGGGTTGCGAGAGGCTACACCTTC	CASSPYVGRTGVARGYTF
NA	many	TRBV12-3/TRBV12-4	TRBJ2-1	TGTGCCAGCAGCTTAGGGGGCTCCTACAATGAGCAGTTCTTC	CASSLGGSYNEQFF
NA	NA	TRBV5-1	TRBJ1-1	TGCGCCAGCAGCTGGACGGACTTGCTGCTGGACGAAGCTTTCTTT	CASSWTDLLLDEAFF
TRBD1	NA	TRBV5-1	TRBJ2-2	TGCGCCAGCAGGCCCGGGGACAGGGGAGTAAGCACCGGGGAGCTGTTTTTT	CASRPGDRGVSTGELFF
NA	few	TRBV7-6	TRBJ2-7	TGTGCCAGCAGCTACGGGACGGGAGTCTACGAGCAGTACTTC	CASSYGTGVYEQYF
NA	few	TRBV30	TRBJ2-3	TGTGCCTGGAGCCACCCCACAGATACGCAGTATTTT	CAWSHPTDTQYF
NA	NA	TRBV7-9	TRBJ2-7	TGTGCCAGCAGCTTAGTTTCGGGGGGACAGAGGTCCTACGAGCAGTACTTC	CASSLVSGGQRSYEQYF
NA	few	TRBV7-9	TRBJ2-3	TGTGCCAGCAGTCTTAGTGGGGGACAGTATTTT	CASSLSGGQYF
NA	few	TRBV28	TRBJ2-1	TGTGCCAGTCTACCGGGACCATTAATCGTGAGGGGCAATGAGCAGTTCTTC	CASLPGPLIVRGNEQFF
TRBD1	few	TRBV5-1	TRBJ2-1	TGCGCCAGCAGAGAACAGGGGTTAAATGAGCAGTTCTTC	CASREQGLNEQFF
NA	few	TRBV5-1	TRBJ1-1	TGCGCCAGCAGCTTGTCACCCCCACTCAAGAACACTGAAGCTTTCTTT	CASSLSPPLKNTEAFF
TRBD1	NA	TRBV20-1	TRBJ2-7	TGCAGTGCTAGAGAGACAGGGGGAGGCGAGCAGTACTTC	CSARETGGGEQYF
NA	NA	TRBV19	TRBJ2-7	TGTGCCAGTAGTACCGGACAGCACTACGAGCAGTACTTC	CASSTGQHYEQYF
NA	few	TRBV12-3/TRBV12-4	TRBJ2-7	TGTGCCAGCAGTCCCGCGACCGGCGGGGTTTACGAGCAGTACTTC	CASSPATGGVYEQYF
NA	many	TRBV5-1	TRBJ2-7	TGCGCCAGCACCTCCGCGGAACGCGACGAGCAGTACTTC	CASTSAERDEQYF
NA	NA	TRBV19	TRBJ1-1	TGTGCCAGTAGACTTCAGACAGTGCCCTGGCTCGCTTTCTTT	CASRLQTVPWLAFF
NA	NA	TRBV19	TRBJ2-1	TGTGCCAGTAGTATTACGGCCCCGTTCGGGACTTGGTACAATGAGCAGTTCTTC	CASSITAPFGTWYNEQFF
NA	few	TRBV7-2	TRBJ2-3	TGTGCCAGCAGCTCGGGACGCTGGCCCACAGATACGCAGTATTTT	CASSSGRWPTDTQYF
TRBD2	NA	TRBV13	TRBJ2-3	TGTGCCAGCAGCTTAGGGGGGCTAGCGGGGAGCACAGATACGCAGTATTTT	CASSLGGLAGSTDTQYF
TRBD1	NA	TRBV7-2	TRBJ2-7	TGTGCCAGCAGCTTCTCCGCCGACAGGGTATACGAGCAGTACTTC	CASSFSADRVYEQYF
TRBD2	NA	TRBV24-1	TRBJ2-3	TGTGCCACCAGTGTACTAGCGGGAGTGACAGATACGCAGTATTTT	CATSVLAGVTDTQYF
NA	few	TRBV2	TRBJ1-1	TGTGCCAGCAGTGAAACCGGAGTAGGGTACACTGAAGCTTTCTTT	CASSETGVGYTEAFF
NA	NA	TRBV5-1	TRBJ2-1	TGCGCCAGCAGCTCCACACTATCCTACAATGAGCAGTTCTTC	CASSSTLSYNEQFF
TRBD2	NA	TRBV4-3	TRBJ2-1	TGCGCCAGCAGCCAGGTGGCTAGCGGGTACAATGAGCAGTTCTTC	CASSQVASGYNEQFF
TRBD2	few	TRBV14	TRBJ2-1	TGTGCCAGCAGCCCGAAAGAGACTAGCGATGAGCAGTTCTTC	CASSPKETSDEQFF
TRBD1	NA	TRBV2	TRBJ1-2	TGTGCCAGCAGTCCTCGACAGGGTTTTCGTGGCTACACCTTC	CASSPRQGFRGYTF
TRBD1	few	TRBV20-1	TRBJ2-5	TGCAGTGCTGGCATGGGACAGGGAAATCTCGTCTTC	CSAGMGQGNLVF
TRBD1	NA	TRBV30	TRBJ2-7	TGTGCCTATACGGGACAGGTGATATTGGAGCAGTACTTC	CAYTGQVILEQYF
NA	NA	TRBV11-2	TRBJ2-3	TGTGCCAGCAGCTTAGTATACATCAGCACAGATACGCAGTATTTT	CASSLVYISTDTQYF
NA	NA	TRBV7-9	TRBJ2-1	TGTGCCAGCAGCTTAGTAAAGTATGAGCAGTTCTTC	CASSLVKYEQFF
TRBD1	NA	TRBV6-5	TRBJ1-2	TGTGCCAGCAGTTACTCGATCAGGGGGCTCTATGGCTACACCTTC	CASSYSIRGLYGYTF
NA	NA	TRBV11-1	TRBJ2-3	TGTGCCAGCAGCTTAAGTGAGACGGGTACGCAGTATTTT	CASSLSETGTQYF
NA	NA	TRBV30	TRBJ1-3	TGTGCCTGGATCCAGGGTACTGGAAACACCATATATTTT	CAWIQGTGNTIYF
NA	few	TRBV14	TRBJ2-1	TGTGCCAGCAGCCAAGAGTACGGTGCCTACAATGAGCAGTTCTTC	CASSQEYGAYNEQFF
TRBD2	few	TRBV7-3	TRBJ2-3	TGTGCCAGCAGCGCTACCTATAGCGGGAGGGGCACAGATACGCAGTATTTT	CASSATYSGRGTDTQYF
NA	NA	TRBV7-6	TRBJ2-7	TGTGCCAGCAGCCCCACACCCAAGAGACTAGACGAGCAGTACTTC	CASSPTPKRLDEQYF
NA	NA	TRBV4-2	TRBJ2-1	TGTGCCAGCAGCCAGGGACAATCTAGGAGCTCCTACAATGAGCAGTTCTTC	CASSQGQSRSSYNEQFF
TRBD2	few	TRBV3-1	TRBJ2-3	TGTGCCAGCAGCCAAGACAGGACTAGCGGGGATACGCAGTATTTT	CASSQDRTSGDTQYF
TRBD1	NA	TRBV4-1	TRBJ1-1	TGCGCCAGCAGCCCTGGACAGGGATGGGATATTGAAGCTTTCTTT	CASSPGQGWDIEAFF
TRBD2	many	TRBV12-3/TRBV12-4	TRBJ2-2	TGTGCCAGCAGTTCACTAGCGGGGGTCCTCGGGGAGCTGTTTTTT	CASSSLAGVLGELFF
NA	few	TRBV6-1	TRBJ2-2	TGTGCCAGCAGTCTATGGGGGGCGATCAACACCGGGGAGCTGTTTTTT	CASSLWGAINTGELFF
NA	few	TRBV20-1	TRBJ2-1	TGCAGTGCTCACCCCTGGGATGAGCAGTTCTTC	CSAHPWDEQFF
NA	NA	TRBV9	TRBJ2-1	TGTGCCAGCAGCGAGCCCTCGGCCGAGCAGTTCTTC	CASSEPSAEQFF
NA	NA	TRBV4-3	TRBJ1-2	TGCGCCAGCAGCCAAGATTGGCCAGGAGCTAACTATGGCTACACCTTC	CASSQDWPGANYGYTF
NA	NA	TRBV5-5	TRBJ2-2	TGTGCCAGCTCCTTAATGAACGGGGAGCTGTTTTTT	CASSLMNGELFF
NA	NA	TRBV5-6	TRBJ2-7	TGTGCCAGCAGCTTGATTGGGGAGAGGATCTACGAGCAGTACTTC	CASSLIGERIYEQYF
TRBD1	few	TRBV10-3	TRBJ2-6	TGTGCCATCAGTACCGGGACAGGGAGCTCTGGGGCCAACGTCCTGACTTTC	CAISTGTGSSGANVLTF
TRBD1	NA	TRBV29-1	TRBJ1-5	TGCAGCGTTGGATGGGACAGGGGTTCGCAGCCCCAGCATTTT	CSVGWDRGSQPQHF
NA	NA	TRBV9	TRBJ2-7	TGTGCCAGCAGCGCCTCATCAAGGGCCACACAGTACTTC	CASSASSRATQYF
NA	NA	TRBV4-3	TRBJ1-2	TGCGCCAGCAGCCAAGCCTACGCCGGGCAATTGAACTATGGCTACACCTTC	CASSQAYAGQLNYGYTF
NA	NA	TRBV4-2	TRBJ2-2	TGTGCCAGCAGCCAAGACCCCGAGTGGTACACCGGGGAGCTGTTTTTT	CASSQDPEWYTGELFF
NA	few	TRBV7-2	TRBJ2-5	TGTGCCAGCAGCTTAGGGGTGGCAAGGGCGCAAGAGACCCAGTACTTC	CASSLGVARAQETQYF
TRBD1	NA	TRBV15	TRBJ2-7	TGTGCCACCAGCAGAGGGGACAGGGCCCCCCCCGAGCAGTACTTC	CATSRGDRAPPEQYF